A selection of T cell receptor beta chains follows, all from one sample in a study of cytomegalovirus exposure and HLA in healthy donors. The repertoire was sequenced with immunoSEQ multiplex PCR; TCRdb's copy has only in-frame clones and lacks some. The sample carries more than 95,000 clones, about 81% recorded once. Specimen: PBMCs. The source of these receptors is a woman aged 25 to 39 in good health and CMV-seronegative. The CDR3 runs from the conserved cysteine through the conserved F or W. The order of the fields is J gene, D gene, clone size, V gene, CDR3 DNA, CDR3 protein. A D gene is named only where the DNA matches it firmly. For some rows the clone size is stated as once, few or many, or as a class when expanded; others skip it.

J: TRBJ1-5
D: NA
size: NA
V: TRBV7-2
DNA: TGTGCCAGCAGCTTAGTTGGAGGTGCTGCTATTCAGCCCCAGCATTTT
CDR3: CASSLVGGAAIQPQHF

J: TRBJ1-2
D: TRBD1
size: NA
V: TRBV6-1
DNA: TGTGCCAGCAGGTCCGGGACAGGTCACTATGGCTACACCTTC
CDR3: CASRSGTGHYGYTF

J: TRBJ1-2
D: TRBD1
size: few
V: TRBV13
DNA: TGTGCCAGCAACGTGGGCAGGGGGCTAGACTATGGCTACACCTTC
CDR3: CASNVGRGLDYGYTF

J: TRBJ2-4
D: TRBD2
size: NA
V: TRBV29-1
DNA: TGCAGCGTTGTGAGCGGGAGTGGGGGGAACATTCAGTACTTC
CDR3: CSVVSGSGGNIQYF

J: TRBJ2-6
D: NA
size: NA
V: TRBV6-6
DNA: TGTGCCAGCAGTCCTGGCGGGACTGGGGCCAACGTCCTGACTTTC
CDR3: CASSPGGTGANVLTF

J: TRBJ1-4
D: TRBD1
size: NA
V: TRBV5-1
DNA: TGCGCCAGCAGCTGGGGGGGACAGGGGGTCGCTAATGAAAAACTGTTTTTT
CDR3: CASSWGGQGVANEKLFF

J: TRBJ1-2
D: TRBD1
size: NA
V: TRBV29-1
DNA: TGCAGCGTTGAAGATCGGGCAGGGGGTTATGGCTACACCTTC
CDR3: CSVEDRAGGYGYTF

J: TRBJ2-3
D: TRBD2
size: NA
V: TRBV19
DNA: TGTGCCAGTAGTATGGGGGGGGTGGGGACAGATACGCAGTATTTT
CDR3: CASSMGGVGTDTQYF

J: TRBJ2-7
D: NA
size: NA
V: TRBV11-3
DNA: TGTGCCAGCAGCTTAGGTAACGAGCAGTACTTC
CDR3: CASSLGNEQYF

J: TRBJ1-4
D: TRBD1
size: NA
V: TRBV6-6
DNA: TGTGCCAGCAGAATTACAGGGGGCGATGAAAAACTGTTTTTT
CDR3: CASRITGGDEKLFF

J: TRBJ2-7
D: TRBD1
size: NA
V: TRBV29-1
DNA: TGCAGCGTTAAAGGACAGGGAGGCTCCTACGAGCAGTACTTC
CDR3: CSVKGQGGSYEQYF

J: TRBJ2-2
D: TRBD2
size: NA
V: TRBV7-9
DNA: TGTGCCAGCTCCCTGGCTAGCGGGGCTAACACCGGGGAGCTGTTTTTT
CDR3: CASSLASGANTGELFF

J: TRBJ1-6
D: NA
size: NA
V: TRBV6-5
DNA: TGTGCCAGCAGCTACGGGGGGGGCCAGAATTCACCCCTCCACTTT
CDR3: CASSYGGGQNSPLHF

J: TRBJ1-1
D: NA
size: NA
V: TRBV10-3
DNA: TGTGCCATCAGTGATGGCGGAGTAAACACTGAAGCTTTCTTT
CDR3: CAISDGGVNTEAFF

J: TRBJ2-7
D: TRBD1
size: NA
V: TRBV4-2
DNA: TGTGCCAGCAGCCAAACAGGGGGCGGGTACGAGCAGTACTTC
CDR3: CASSQTGGGYEQYF

J: TRBJ2-5
D: TRBD2
size: NA
V: TRBV7-9
DNA: TGTGCCAGCAGCTTAGGGACAGACCCCACTAGCGGGACCGAGACCCAGTACTTC
CDR3: CASSLGTDPTSGTETQYF

J: TRBJ2-5
D: NA
size: NA
V: TRBV2
DNA: TGTGCCAGCAAGGGGTGGTCTGGGGAGACCCAGTACTTC
CDR3: CASKGWSGETQYF

J: TRBJ2-5
D: TRBD2
size: NA
V: TRBV2
DNA: TGTGCCAGCAGCGGGATTCTAGCGGGAGGCGGGGAGACCCAGTACTTC
CDR3: CASSGILAGGGETQYF

J: TRBJ1-2
D: NA
size: NA
V: TRBV4-2
DNA: TGTGCCAGCAGCCAAGATCGGGCCAGGGTTTATGGCTACACCTTC
CDR3: CASSQDRARVYGYTF

J: TRBJ1-4
D: TRBD1
size: NA
V: TRBV5-1
DNA: TGCGCCAGCAGCTTGGGCGGGACAGGGGGTGAAAAACTGTTTTTT
CDR3: CASSLGGTGGEKLFF

J: TRBJ1-1
D: NA
size: once
V: TRBV18
DNA: TGTGCCAGCTCAGGCGGGGAGAACACTGAAGCTTTCTTT
CDR3: CASSGGENTEAFF

J: TRBJ2-1
D: TRBD2
size: NA
V: TRBV27
DNA: TGTGCCAGCAGCATAGGGACTAGCGGGACCAATGAGCAGTTCTTC
CDR3: CASSIGTSGTNEQFF

J: TRBJ1-6
D: TRBD1
size: NA
V: TRBV27
DNA: TGTGCCAGCAGTCGAGACAGGGGGGGTAATTCACCCCTCCACTTT
CDR3: CASSRDRGGNSPLHF

J: TRBJ2-1
D: NA
size: NA
V: TRBV7-9
DNA: TGTGCCAGCAGCTTAGTGGGGGGCTACAATGAGCAGTTCTTC
CDR3: CASSLVGGYNEQFF

J: TRBJ2-7
D: TRBD2
size: NA
V: TRBV29-1
DNA: TGCAGCGTTGCGCTAGCGGGGGGGAACGAGCAGTACTTC
CDR3: CSVALAGGNEQYF

J: TRBJ2-6
D: NA
size: NA
V: TRBV11-3
DNA: TGTGCCAGCAGCTCAGGGGCCTCTGGGGCCAACGTCCTGACTTTC
CDR3: CASSSGASGANVLTF

J: TRBJ2-5
D: TRBD1
size: NA
V: TRBV7-3
DNA: TGTGCCAGCAGCTTAAACCGGCCCGGGACAGGGAACCAAGAGACCCAGTACTTC
CDR3: CASSLNRPGTGNQETQYF

J: TRBJ2-1
D: TRBD2
size: few
V: TRBV4-3
DNA: TGCGCCAGCAGCCAAGATTTAGGACTAGCGTCCCACAATGAGCAGTTCTTC
CDR3: CASSQDLGLASHNEQFF

J: TRBJ1-2
D: NA
size: NA
V: TRBV5-1
DNA: TGCGCCAGCAGCTTGGGCGGGAACCCAAACTATGGCTACACCTTC
CDR3: CASSLGGNPNYGYTF

J: TRBJ2-7
D: TRBD1
size: few
V: TRBV30
DNA: TGTGCCTTCCGGGACAGGGGGCTGTACGAGCAGTACTTC
CDR3: CAFRDRGLYEQYF

J: TRBJ1-1
D: NA
size: NA
V: TRBV27
DNA: TGTGCCAGCAGTTTTGGAGTGGGCACTGAAGCTTTCTTT
CDR3: CASSFGVGTEAFF

J: TRBJ2-1
D: TRBD2
size: NA
V: TRBV7-9
DNA: TGTGCCAGCAGCTTAACTAGCGACCCCTACAATGAGCAGTTCTTC
CDR3: CASSLTSDPYNEQFF

J: TRBJ2-3
D: NA
size: NA
V: TRBV27
DNA: TGTGCCAGCAGTTCCCCCGTTGATACGCAGTATTTT
CDR3: CASSSPVDTQYF

J: TRBJ2-7
D: TRBD1
size: NA
V: TRBV5-1
DNA: TGCGCCAGCAGCTTGCTGCCGGGACAGGGACACGAGCAGTACTTC
CDR3: CASSLLPGQGHEQYF

J: TRBJ2-3
D: NA
size: NA
V: TRBV4-3
DNA: TGCGCCAGCAGCCAAGATCCGCAGTTCTTCAGCACAGATACGCAGTATTTT
CDR3: CASSQDPQFFSTDTQYF

J: TRBJ1-2
D: NA
size: NA
V: TRBV5-1
DNA: TGCGCCAGCAGCTTGGCGTCAGGCCACCTCTATGGCTACACCTTC
CDR3: CASSLASGHLYGYTF

J: TRBJ2-7
D: NA
size: NA
V: TRBV6-1
DNA: TGTGCCAGCAGTGAACCTGGGGGCTGGCAGTACTTC
CDR3: CASSEPGGWQYF

J: TRBJ2-1
D: TRBD1
size: NA
V: TRBV29-1
DNA: TGCAGCGTTCCTGGACAGGGAGATCGGAATGAGCAGTTCTTC
CDR3: CSVPGQGDRNEQFF

J: TRBJ2-3
D: TRBD2
size: NA
V: TRBV30
DNA: TGTGCCTGGGGGACTAGCGGGGGGGCAGATACGCAGTATTTT
CDR3: CAWGTSGGADTQYF

J: TRBJ1-2
D: TRBD1
size: NA
V: TRBV9
DNA: TGTGCCAGCAGCGTAGCTACAGGGGGCTATGGCTACACCTTC
CDR3: CASSVATGGYGYTF

J: TRBJ2-1
D: NA
size: NA
V: TRBV11-2
DNA: TGTGCCAGCAGCTTACTCTGGGCCGGGAGCCACAATGAGCAGTTCTTC
CDR3: CASSLLWAGSHNEQFF

J: TRBJ1-6
D: NA
size: NA
V: TRBV6-5
DNA: TGTGCCAGCAGGCCGGACACGAATAATTCACCCCTCCACTTT
CDR3: CASRPDTNNSPLHF

J: TRBJ2-1
D: NA
size: once
V: TRBV7-3
DNA: TGTGCCAGCAGCTTAAGGTGGGGGGATGAGCAGTTCTTC
CDR3: CASSLRWGDEQFF

J: TRBJ1-2
D: NA
size: NA
V: TRBV30
DNA: TGTGCCTGGAGGCAGGGGAACTATGGCTACACCTTC
CDR3: CAWRQGNYGYTF

J: TRBJ2-7
D: NA
size: NA
V: TRBV5-6
DNA: TGTGCCAGCAGCTTCGGGCAGGGCAACGAGCAGTACTTC
CDR3: CASSFGQGNEQYF

J: TRBJ2-3
D: NA
size: NA
V: TRBV5-4
DNA: TGTGCCAGCAGCTCCCGCGTAGATACGCAGTATTTT
CDR3: CASSSRVDTQYF

J: TRBJ2-7
D: TRBD2
size: NA
V: TRBV6-6
DNA: TGTGCCAGCAGTTCGCTAGCGGGGAAACACGAGCAGTACTTC
CDR3: CASSSLAGKHEQYF

J: TRBJ2-7
D: TRBD2
size: once
V: TRBV30
DNA: TGTGCCTGGAGCGGGACTAGCGGCTCCCGAGGGACCTACGAGCAGTACTTC
CDR3: CAWSGTSGSRGTYEQYF

J: TRBJ1-5
D: NA
size: NA
V: TRBV6-6
DNA: TGTGCCAGCAGGCAGGGCCTGGAAAGCAATCAGCCCCAGCATTTT
CDR3: CASRQGLESNQPQHF

J: TRBJ2-7
D: TRBD2
size: NA
V: TRBV25-1
DNA: TGTGCCAGCAGCGGGACTAGCGGGAGGATCGCCTACGAGCAGTACTTC
CDR3: CASSGTSGRIAYEQYF

J: TRBJ2-7
D: NA
size: few
V: TRBV4-3
DNA: TGCGCCAGCAGCCAAGATCAGGACTCGGACAGTGAGCGCTACGAGCAGTACTTC
CDR3: CASSQDQDSDSERYEQYF

J: TRBJ1-1
D: NA
size: NA
V: TRBV5-4
DNA: TGTGCCAGCAAAAAACATCAGGGTGAAGCTTTCTTT
CDR3: CASKKHQGEAFF

J: TRBJ2-4
D: NA
size: once
V: TRBV30
DNA: TGTGCCTGGAGTGGAACGACAGGCACTCAGTACTTC
CDR3: CAWSGTTGTQYF

J: TRBJ2-7
D: NA
size: NA
V: TRBV18
DNA: TGTGCCAGCTCACCACCCGCTAACTACGAGCAGTACTTC
CDR3: CASSPPANYEQYF